This T cell receptor beta chain is from a study of early T cells in non-severe SARS-CoV-2 infection. Study summary: Sequenced bulk RNA came from whole blood that was unsorted, and chains were unpaired.

TCRdb passed the 5' RACE reads through MiXCR, listing each CDR3 protein once. The sample records roughly 51,000 distinct CDR3 sequences, over 7.5% being singletons. V was cut by 7 bases and J by 8 bases, with 12 bases left in between. CDR3 length equals 12 residues. CDR1 and CDR2 from the germline V gene are MNHEY and SVGEGT. Sequencing used whole blood. The receptor was isolated from an adult who was a healthcare worker with PCR-confirmed SARS-CoV-2 infection or an uninfected control (not recorded which). This chain connects TRBV6-2 or TRBV6-3 to TRBJ2-1; no reliable D call. CDR3 nucleotide sequence: TGTGCCAGCACCCAAGCGCGCCATGAGCAGTTCTTC. It encodes CASTQARHEQFF.